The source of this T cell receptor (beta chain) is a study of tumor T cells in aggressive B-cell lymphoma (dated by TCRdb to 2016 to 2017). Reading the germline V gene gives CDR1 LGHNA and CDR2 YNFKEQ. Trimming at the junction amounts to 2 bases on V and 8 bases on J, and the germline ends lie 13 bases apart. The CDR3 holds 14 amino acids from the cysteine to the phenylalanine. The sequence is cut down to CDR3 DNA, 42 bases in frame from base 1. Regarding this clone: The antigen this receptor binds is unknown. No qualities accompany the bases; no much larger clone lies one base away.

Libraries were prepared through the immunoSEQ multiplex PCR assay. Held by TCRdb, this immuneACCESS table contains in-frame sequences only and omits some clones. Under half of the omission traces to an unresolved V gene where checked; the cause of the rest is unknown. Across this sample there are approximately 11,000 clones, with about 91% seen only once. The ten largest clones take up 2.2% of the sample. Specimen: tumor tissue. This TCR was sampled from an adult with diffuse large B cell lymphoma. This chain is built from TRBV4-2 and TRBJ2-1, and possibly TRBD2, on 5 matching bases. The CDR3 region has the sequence CASSQPTRIDEQFF. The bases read TGTGCCAGCAGCCAACCCACTAGAATAGATGAGCAGTTCTTC.